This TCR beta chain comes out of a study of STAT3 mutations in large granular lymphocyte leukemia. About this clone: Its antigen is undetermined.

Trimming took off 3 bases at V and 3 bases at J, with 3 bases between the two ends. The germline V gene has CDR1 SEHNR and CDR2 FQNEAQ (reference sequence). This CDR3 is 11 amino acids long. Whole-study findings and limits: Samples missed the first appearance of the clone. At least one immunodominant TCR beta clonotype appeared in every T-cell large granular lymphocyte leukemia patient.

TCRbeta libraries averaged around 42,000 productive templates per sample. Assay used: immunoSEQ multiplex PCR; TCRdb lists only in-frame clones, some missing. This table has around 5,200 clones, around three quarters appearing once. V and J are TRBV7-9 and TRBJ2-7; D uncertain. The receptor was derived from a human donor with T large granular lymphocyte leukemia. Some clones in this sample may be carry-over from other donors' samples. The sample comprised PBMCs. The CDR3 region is CASSLSYEQYF. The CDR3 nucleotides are TGTGCCAGCAGCTTGAGCTACGAGCAGTACTTC.